The 21 T cell receptor beta chains below were found in one sample sequenced in a study of early T cells in non-severe SARS-CoV-2 infection. TCRdb ran MiXCR on the 5' RACE reads and lists one entry per CDR3 protein. The data contain about 83,000 distinct CDR3 sequences, 10% of them singletons. Specimen: whole blood, collected at baseline. These receptors were obtained from an adult who was a healthcare worker with PCR-confirmed SARS-CoV-2 infection or an uninfected control (not recorded which).

This clonotype turned up a few times. A clone one base away is much larger, so this may be a read error. CDR3 coding DNA: TGTGCCAGCATGGGCCCCTCGGATGAGCAGTTCTTC. Its translation: CASMGPSDEQFF. The chain uses TRBV12-3 or TRBV12-4 and TRBJ2-1, with D uncertain. V was cut by 7 bases and J by 8 bases, with 12 bases left in between. The CDR3 spans 12 residues.

This clonotype came up many times. The chain carries TRBV12-3 or TRBV12-4 and TRBJ2-1; no clear D. V lost 0 bases and J 0 bases, leaving 6 bases between the germline ends. This CDR3 has 15 residues. CDR3 DNA: TGTGCCAGCAGTTTAGCGGGATCCTCCTACAATGAGCAGTTCTTC. Amino acid sequence: CASSLAGSSYNEQFF.

The V call is TRBV7-9, the J call TRBJ1-4; D gene unclear. Per the germline V gene, CDR1 is SEHNR and CDR2 is FQNEAQ (reference sequence). Trimming removed 6 bases from V and 3 bases from J, with 14 bases in between. The CDR3 covers 15 residues. This CDR3 is CASSLPEAANEKLFF. The CDR3 bases are TGTGCCAGCAGTCTGCCCGAAGCGGCTAATGAAAAACTGTTTTTT.

The chain couples TRBV19 to TRBJ1-5; D possibly corresponds to TRBD1 (5 bases). V gave up 4 bases and J gave up 5 bases, with 12 bases separating them. The CDR3 contains 14 residues. CDR1 is LNHDA and CDR2 is SQIVND in the germline V gene (reference sequence). Written as DNA, the CDR3 is TGTGCCAGTAGTACAACCTCAGGGTATCAGCCCCAGCATTTT. Protein: CASSTTSGYQPQHF.

This clonotype was recorded many times. The chain combines TRBV2 with TRBJ2-5; a possible D gene is TRBD1 (6 bases). Between the trimmed V and J ends, which lost 5 bases and 4 bases, there was a span of 11 bases. Germline CDR1 and CDR2: SNHLY and FYNNEI. This CDR3 contains 13 residues. The CDR3 loop reads CASSRTGRETQYF. The CDR3 DNA reads as TGTGCCAGCAGTCGCACAGGGAGAGAGACCCAGTACTTC.

V gene TRBV19 combines with J gene TRBJ2-1; no firm D call. The CDR3 is made up of 15 amino acids. Trimming pared 3 bases from V and 4 bases from J, leaving 13 bases between. CDR1 and CDR2 from the germline V gene are LNHDA and SQIVND (reference sequence). CDR3: CASSISPDGYNEQFF. The DNA for the CDR3 is TGTGCCAGTAGTATTTCGCCGGACGGTTACAATGAGCAGTTCTTC.

This clonotype was observed a few times. The rearrangement links TRBV20-1 to TRBJ1-2; tentatively, D is TRBD1 (5 bases). Per the germline V gene, CDR1 is DFQATT and CDR2 is SNEGSKA (reference sequence). This CDR3 has 14 residues. V dropped 0 bases and J dropped 7 bases, with 15 bases sitting between them. Here the CDR3 reads CSARDAQGEGGYTF. CDR3 DNA: TGCAGTGCTAGAGATGCGCAGGGAGAGGGTGGCTACACCTTC.

In regard to this clonotype: Since a much larger clone is just one base distant, this may be a read error. V is TRBV7-9 and J is TRBJ2-2, with D possibly being TRBD2 (6 bases). The CDR3 spans 15 residues. Germline assignment: CDR1 SEHNR and CDR2 FQNEAQ (reference sequence). CDR3 residues: CACSLPSEGTGELFF. CDR3 sequence (DNA): TGTGCCTGCAGTCTACCTAGCGAGGGCACCGGGGAGCTGTTTTTT.

This chain joins TRBV27 and TRBJ2-3, with D unclear. Germline CDR1 and CDR2: MNHEY and SMNVEV (reference sequence). V was shortened by 3 bases and J by 4 bases, with 8 bases between the two germline ends. The CDR3 runs to 13 residues. This CDR3 is CASSFGVPDTQYF. DNA for the CDR3: TGTGCCAGCAGTTTCGGAGTTCCAGATACGCAGTATTTT.

This clonotype showed up many times. The V call is TRBV7-9, the J call TRBJ2-1, with a weak D call TRBD1 (7 bases). From germline, CDR1 is SEHNR and CDR2 FQNEAQ (reference sequence). The CDR3 consists of 16 residues. Trimming stripped 3 bases from V and 4 bases from J, with 16 bases between. CDR3 DNA sequence: TGTGCCAGCAGCTTGGCAGGGGGAGCGGGTTACAATGAGCAGTTCTTC. Translation gives CASSLAGGAGYNEQFF.

This clonotype was counted once. A single base separates this from a much larger clone, so it may be a read error. The genes are TRBV2 and TRBJ2-7; TRBD2 matches at 12 bases. Germline lookup yields CDR1 SNHLY and CDR2 FYNNEI. The CDR3 is made up of 14 amino acids. CDR3 DNA sequence: TGTGTCAGCAGCGGAGGACTAGCGGGAAACGAGCAGTACTTC. Amino acids: CVSSGGLAGNEQYF.

This clonotype was observed a few times. The chain links TRBV7-8 to TRBJ2-4, with D possibly TRBD2 on 6 matching bases. This CDR3 contains 17 residues. Trimming removed 3 bases at V and 0 bases at J, with 15 bases between. Germline V gene lookup returns CDR1 SGHVS and CDR2 FQNEAQ. CDR3 amino acids: CASSFGGGVLAKNIQYF. The DNA of the CDR3 is TGTGCCAGCAGCTTTGGAGGCGGGGTACTAGCCAAAAACATTCAGTACTTC.

The gene calls are TRBV28 and TRBJ2-1, with TRBD1 matching over 7 bases. J lost 6 bases, V lost 5 bases, and 4 bases had no gene match. CDR1 is MDHEN and CDR2 is SYDVKM in the germline V gene. This CDR3 contains 13 residues. DNA for the CDR3: TGTGCCAGCAGTCCCTACAGGGGCAATGAGCAGTTCTTC. Its translation: CASSPYRGNEQFF.

This clonotype was seen many times. The V gene is TRBV5-5, the J gene TRBJ1-1; weak D call: TRBD1 (5 bases). From germline, CDR1 is SGHKS and CDR2 YYEKEE (reference sequence). The V and J ends lost 2 bases and 5 bases respectively, with 16 bases between them. The CDR3 consists of 15 residues. CDR3 sequence (DNA): TGTGCCAGCAGCTTCACGTCCGGTGGGGGGACTGAAGCTTTCTTT. Translating it yields CASSFTSGGGTEAFF.

The chain links TRBV10-2 to TRBJ2-7; D is possibly TRBD1 (6 bases). Per germline, CDR1 WSHSY and CDR2 SAAADI. Trimming cost V 6 bases and J 3 bases, with 15 bases left between them. This CDR3 is 14 amino acids long. CDR3 bases: TGCGCCAGCAGAGGCACAGGGCTGATCTACGAGCAGTACTTC. Its protein product is CASRGTGLIYEQYF.

This clonotype was seen only a few times. The chain links TRBV10-3 to TRBJ2-5, with TRBD1 as a possible D gene (6 bases). The germline gives CDR1 ENHRY, CDR2 SYGVKD. There are 14 residues in the CDR3. The V end was cut by 3 bases, the J end by 7 bases, with 15 bases between. The CDR3: CAISDGTPSRTQYF. CDR3 bases: TGTGCCATCAGTGATGGGACACCGTCACGGACCCAGTACTTC.

V and J are TRBV6-6 and TRBJ2-2; 7 bases are shared with TRBD2. Per the germline V gene, CDR1 is MNHNY and CDR2 is SVGAGI (reference sequence). With V trimmed by 4 bases and J by 5 bases, 7 bases remained unmatched. The length of the CDR3 is 15 residues. CDR3 loop: CASSLGLLQTGELFF. CDR3 in DNA: TGTGCCAGCAGTTTGGGACTACTCCAAACCGGGGAGCTGTTTTTT.

The sample holds a few counts of this clonotype. The chain joins TRBV29-1 to TRBJ2-4; D is ambiguous. This CDR3 is built from 12 residues. Germline lookup yields CDR1 SQVTM and CDR2 ANQGSEA. V lost 7 bases and J lost 5, with 12 bases in between. The CDR3 sequence: CSDSSPQNIQYF. The CDR3 bases are TGCAGCGACTCTTCCCCCCAAAACATTCAGTACTTC.

The sample holds a few counts of this clonotype. The CDR3 reads CASSQAINGAETQYF. The DNA for the CDR3 is TGTGCCAGCTCACAGGCCATCAATGGGGCAGAGACCCAGTACTTC. This chain uses TRBV18 with TRBJ2-5, with TRBD1 as a possible D gene (5 bases). This CDR3 has 15 residues. Germline V gene sequence: CDR1 KGHSH, CDR2 LQKENI. V was trimmed by 4 bases and J by 4 bases, leaving 16 bases between them.

This chain uses TRBV20-1 with TRBJ1-5, with 10 positions matching TRBD1. The length of the CDR3 is 15 residues. Losses at the gene ends were 5 bases for V and 4 bases for J; bases not matched to a gene: 8. Germline CDR1 reads DFQATT; CDR2 reads SNEGSKA (reference sequence). The CDR3 DNA sequence: TGCAGTGCTGGAGGGACAGGGGTTAATAATCAGCCCCAGCATTTT. This gives the protein CSAGGTGVNNQPQHF.

This clonotype occurred many times. The chain is built from TRBV3-1 and TRBJ2-1; unclear D gene. The V gene lost 7 bases and the J gene lost 6 bases, with 10 bases spanning the gap. This CDR3 region has 12 residues. From germline, CDR1 is LGHDT and CDR2 YNNKEL (reference sequence). The CDR3 loop is CASTRVPNEQFF. Here the CDR3 DNA reads TGTGCCAGCACCCGAGTCCCCAATGAGCAGTTCTTC.